The next 29 T cell receptor beta chains were all read from a single sample in a study of T-cell reconstitution after alpha-beta-depleted transplantation in children. Library preparation (for TCRbeta) was performed with unique molecular identifiers. TCRdb ran MiXCR on the PCR reads and lists one entry per CDR3 protein. The sample consists of 250,000 to 400,000 distinct CDR3 sequences, around 25% of them appearing once. The sample was PBMCs, mostly from graft donor cells, taken 180 days after TCRalphabeta/CD19-depleted stem cell transplant. These TCRs come from a male patient between 10 and 17 years old who had a stem cell transplant for acute lymphoblastic leukemia, so the T cells may come from the graft donor.

The sample holds a few counts of this clonotype. The V gene is TRBV7-3, the J gene TRBJ1-6; D not resolved. CDR3 length: 15 residues. Germline loops: CDR1 SGHTA, CDR2 FQGTGA. V was trimmed by 0 bases and J by 9 bases, leaving 12 bases between them. The CDR3 spells CASSLTGRLLSPLHF. The CDR3 DNA reads as TGTGCCAGCAGCTTAACTGGGAGGCTTCTTTCACCCCTCCACTTT.

This clonotype was seen only a few times. The chain carries TRBV11-2 and TRBJ2-4, with 10 bases aligning to TRBD1. Germline V gene lookup returns CDR1 SGHAT and CDR2 FQNNGV. The CDR3 is 20 amino acids. V gave up 10 bases and J gave up 6 bases; unmatched junction bases: 27. CDR3 sequence reads: CANIPGQGLLSYPRANIQYF. CDR3 nucleotides: TGTGCCAACATACCGGGACAGGGGCTTCTCTCCTACCCTAGGGCAAACATTCAGTACTTC.

This chain uses TRBV13 with TRBJ1-3; D is unclear. Trimming took 7 bases from V and 1 from J, leaving 5 bases between them. Looked up from germline, CDR1 is PRHDT and CDR2 is FYEKMQ (reference sequence). The CDR3 spans 12 residues. CDR3 sequence reads: CASKASGNTIYF. CDR3 DNA: TGTGCCAGCAAGGCTTCTGGAAACACCATATATTTT.

The chain combines TRBV24-1 with TRBJ2-3; D is unclear. This CDR3 has 14 residues. Germline V gene data show CDR1 as KGHDR and CDR2 as SFDVKD. V lost 7 bases and J lost 4, with 14 bases in between. The CDR3 loop reads CATRASGEADTQYF. The CDR3 DNA follows: TGTGCCACCAGAGCGTCAGGCGAAGCAGATACGCAGTATTTT.

This clonotype was seen only once. A read error may account for a junction end that differs from germline. The V call is TRBV12-3 or TRBV12-4, the J call TRBJ2-2; no clear D. The CDR3 runs to 18 residues. Written as DNA, the CDR3 is TGTGCCAGCTGTTTTATCGCAGATTCTATATCGAACACCGGGGAGCTGTTTTTT. It specifies CASCFIADSISNTGELFF.

There are a few counts of this clonotype. This rearrangement joins TRBV7-3 to TRBJ2-7; weak D call: TRBD2 (5 bases). The germline gives CDR1 SGHTA, CDR2 FQGTGA. This CDR3 has 15 residues. Trimming pared 2 bases from V and 4 bases from J, leaving 15 bases between. The CDR3 nucleotides are TGTGCCAGCAGCTTACGTCCGGGGTTAGGATACGAGCAGTACTTC. Amino acids: CASSLRPGLGYEQYF.

The chain carries TRBV24-1 and TRBJ2-3; D is ambiguous. Trimming cost V 12 bases and J 4 bases, with 16 bases left between them. Germline CDR1 KGHDR, CDR2 SFDVKD. This CDR3 has 13 amino acids. CDR3 DNA: TGTGCCGATCAAAGGGCGGATTCAGATACGCAGTATTTT. As protein: CADQRADSDTQYF.

The chain is built from TRBV5-1 and TRBJ1-6; the D is unclear. Germline V gene sequence: CDR1 SGHRS, CDR2 YFSETQ. The CDR3 covers 13 residues. The V end was cut by 1 base, the J end by 6 bases, with 5 bases between. CDR3 region: CASSLWSNSPLHF. DNA of the CDR3: TGCGCCAGCAGCTTGTGGTCTAATTCACCCCTCCACTTT.

The chain combines TRBV28 with TRBJ2-2; 7 nucleotides agree with TRBD2. This CDR3 region has 17 residues. The V gene's germline CDR1 is MDHEN and CDR2 SYDVKM. The V gene end was trimmed by 1 base and the J gene end by 3 bases; junction bases not matched to a gene: 8. In DNA form, the CDR3 reads TGTGCCAGCAGTTTATCGTTGCGGGAGCGGGACACCGGGGAGCTGTTTTTT. It encodes CASSLSLRERDTGELFF. Variable domain in full (rest from reference TRBV28 and TRBJ2-2): DVKVTQSSRYLVKRTGEKVFLECVQDMDHENMFWYRQDPGLGLRLIYFSYDVKMKEKGDIPEGYSVSREKKERFSLILESASTNQTSMYLCASSLSLRERDTGELFFGEGSRLTVL.

The CDR3 DNA reads TGCGCCAGCAGCTCCCTGGGACCTGAAGGACCCAGATATTCCTACGAGCAGTACTTC. Its protein product is CASSSLGPEGPRYSYEQYF. The chain employs TRBV5-1 and TRBJ2-7, with D possibly being TRBD1 or TRBD2 (5 bases each). The CDR3 length is 19 residues. Germline assignment: CDR1 SGHRS and CDR2 YFSETQ. V was trimmed by 3 bases and J by 1 base, leaving 26 bases between them.

In its sample, this clonotype was seen a few times. The gene calls are TRBV3-1 and TRBJ2-1; D is perhaps TRBD1 or TRBD2 (5 bases each). This CDR3 comprises 13 residues. The germline CDR1 and CDR2 sequences are LGHDT and YNNKEL (reference sequence). V lost 4 bases to trimming and J lost 8 bases, with 12 bases between them. The CDR3 nucleotides read TGTGCCAGCAGCCTCCTGGGGGTAGATGAGCAGTTCTTC. Translated, it gives CASSLLGVDEQFF.

This clonotype came up a few times. This chain joins TRBV27 and TRBJ2-5, with TRBD1 identical over 7 bases. The germline gives CDR1 MNHEY, CDR2 SMNVEV (reference sequence). The length of the CDR3 is 17 residues. V gave up 5 bases and J gave up 5 bases; unmatched junction bases: 17. The CDR3 spells CASSLYVPDRVSETQYF. CDR3 nucleotides: TGTGCCAGCAGTCTCTACGTCCCAGACAGGGTGTCGGAGACCCAGTACTTC.

The V call is TRBV12-3 or TRBV12-4, the J call TRBJ1-2, with 9 bases fitting TRBD1. The J segment lost 7 bases and the V segment lost 5 bases, leaving 11 bases of the junction unmatched. CDR3 length equals 15 residues. The CDR3 here is CASSPSRGQGSGYTF. CDR3 DNA sequence: TGTGCCAGCAGTCCCTCCCGGGGACAGGGAAGTGGCTACACCTTC.

In its sample, this clonotype was seen a few times. The rearrangement uses TRBV5-1 and TRBJ2-1; TRBD1 matches at 8 bases. This CDR3 is 19 amino acids long. Germline loops: CDR1 SGHRS, CDR2 YFSETQ. V dropped 2 bases and J dropped 0; count of bases not matched to a gene: 13. The CDR3 protein is CASSFWTGRRLSSYNEQFF. The CDR3 DNA reads as TGCGCCAGCAGCTTTTGGACAGGGAGACGTTTAAGCTCCTACAATGAGCAGTTCTTC.

This clonotype has just a few counts. The chain has TRBV5-1 and TRBJ2-2; 10 bases line up with TRBD1. V dropped 3 bases and J dropped 6; count of bases not matched to a gene: 5. The CDR3 runs 15 residues. Germline loops: CDR1 SGHRS, CDR2 YFSETQ. CDR3 in DNA: TGCGCCAGCAGCTCATCCGGACAGGGGGCCGGGGAGCTGTTTTTT. Residues: CASSSSGQGAGELFF.

The J gene is TRBJ2-1, the V gene TRBV3-1, with 8 bases fitting TRBD1. Trimming cost V 0 bases and J 3 bases; bases outside gene matches: 1. Germline V gene sequence: CDR1 LGHDT, CDR2 YNNKEL (reference sequence). The CDR3 is 15 residues long. CDR3 in amino acids: CASSQEGTGYNEQFF. The CDR3 nucleotides are TGTGCCAGCAGCCAAGAAGGGACAGGCTACAATGAGCAGTTCTTC.

A few counts support this clonotype. V gene TRBV2 combines with J gene TRBJ2-7; D uncertain. CDR3 size: 11 residues. In germline, CDR1 is SNHLY, CDR2 FYNNEI. CDR3 amino acids: CAGSGSYEQYF. The CDR3 DNA is TGTGCTGGCTCCGGCTCCTACGAGCAGTACTTC.

There are a few counts of this clonotype. The chain is built from TRBV29-1 and TRBJ1-2; D not resolved. V was pared by 3 bases and J by 5 bases, with 13 bases between. In germline, CDR1 is SQVTM, CDR2 ANQGSEA. The CDR3 consists of 13 residues. The CDR3 nucleotides are TGCAGCGTTGATCGCCGTCTTGGGTATGGCTACACCTTC. This gives the protein CSVDRRLGYGYTF.

This clonotype occurred a few times. This chain connects TRBV7-2 to TRBJ2-5; no clear D gene. Trimming shortened V by 1 base and J by 7 bases, and 4 bases separated the two germline ends. Germline values: CDR1 SGHTA, CDR2 FQGNSA. The CDR3 is 11 amino acids. The CDR3 sequence: CASSLEWTQYF. The DNA of the CDR3 is TGTGCCAGCAGCTTAGAATGGACCCAGTACTTC.

V is TRBV5-1 and J is TRBJ2-5; 15 nucleotides align to TRBD2. The ends lost 0 bases at V and 5 bases at J; junction bases unmatched: 2. The CDR3 runs 16 residues. The germline V gene has CDR1 SGHRS and CDR2 YFSETQ. CDR3 region: CASSLDGLAGGETQYF. The CDR3 DNA sequence: TGCGCCAGCAGCTTGGATGGACTAGCGGGAGGGGAGACCCAGTACTTC.

The chain employs TRBV12-3 or TRBV12-4 and TRBJ2-7, with TRBD2 matching 9 bases. The CDR3 extends over 13 amino acids. Unmatched junction bases numbered 4, after V lost 7 bases and J lost 3 bases. CDR3 nucleotides: TGTGCCAGCAACCGAGCGGGAGGCTACGAGCAGTACTTC. Its protein product is CASNRAGGYEQYF.

This clonotype has more than one count but fewer than ten. The V and J genes are TRBV20-1 and TRBJ2-2; possibly TRBD1 or TRBD2 for D (5 bases each). The ends were cut back, 3 bases at V and 6 bases at J, with 32 bases in the middle. Germline-derived CDR1 and CDR2 are DFQATT and SNEGSKA (reference sequence). CDR3 length: 20 amino acids. The CDR3 protein is CSARGSPSWTPGIEAGELFF. CDR3 bases: TGCAGTGCTAGGGGATCCCCCTCCTGGACACCGGGAATTGAGGCCGGGGAGCTGTTTTTT.

The V call is TRBV9, the J call TRBJ2-2; 9 bases match TRBD1. The CDR3 loop spans 15 amino acids. The V gene's germline CDR1 is SGDLS and CDR2 YYNGEE. The trim removed 4 bases at V and 4 bases at J, leaving 5 bases unmatched. In DNA form, the CDR3 reads TGTGCCAGCAGCACACGGACAGGGGTCACCGGGGAGCTGTTTTTT. Its translation is CASSTRTGVTGELFF.

The chain has TRBV11-2 and TRBJ2-3, with D possibly called TRBD1 or TRBD2 (5 bases each). The CDR3 is made up of 19 amino acids. Trimming left V 3 bases short and J 2 bases short, with 24 bases between. From germline, CDR1 is SGHAT and CDR2 FQNNGV. CDR3 sequence reads: CASSFGLHLPGPPTDTQYF. Here the CDR3 DNA reads TGTGCCAGCAGCTTTGGTCTTCACCTACCGGGACCCCCCACAGATACGCAGTATTTT. Combining the CDR3 with reference TRBV11-2 and TRBJ2-3 gives the whole variable domain EAGVAQSPRYKIIEKRQSVAFWCNPISGHATLYWYQQILGQGPKLLIQFQNNGVVDDSQLPKDRFSAERLKGVDSTLKIQPAKLEDSAVYLCASSFGLHLPGPPTDTQYFGPGTRLTVL.

The chain combines TRBV21-1 with TRBJ2-1; whether TRBD2, the table's D call, matches the DNA was not checked. TRBV21-1 is tagged as a pseudogene. The CDR3 is 16 amino acids. CDR3 DNA: TGTGCCAGCAGCGCCCTAGCAAAAAGATCCTACAATGAGCAGTTCTTC. This encodes CASSALAKRSYNEQFF.

Here the CDR3 DNA reads TGCGCCAGCAGCCCCGGACAGGTGAACACCGGGGAGCTGTTTTTT. Translating it yields CASSPGQVNTGELFF. The gene calls are TRBV5-1 and TRBJ2-2, with 7 positions matching TRBD1. The CDR3 totals 15 residues. Trimming at V came to 4 bases and at J to 1 base, leaving 4 bases not matched to a gene. Germline CDR1 SGHRS, CDR2 YFSETQ.

This clonotype turned up a few times. The rearrangement uses TRBV5-1 and TRBJ2-7; D remains ambiguous. Germline V CDR1 and CDR2: SGHRS, YFSETQ. The CDR3 extends over 13 amino acids. V lost 0 bases and J 5 bases, leaving 9 bases between the germline ends. The DNA of the CDR3 is TGCGCCAGCAGCTTGGGAGTCAGCAACGAGCAGTACTTC. Translating it yields CASSLGVSNEQYF. The whole variable domain, remainder taken from reference TRBV5-1 and TRBJ2-7, is KAGVTQTPRYLIKTRGQQVTLSCSPISGHRSVSWYQQTPGQGLQFLFEYFSETQRNKGNFPGRFSGRQFSNSRSEMNVSTLELGDSALYLCASSLGVSNEQYFGPGTRLTVT.

The V gene is TRBV20-1, the J gene TRBJ2-5; TRBD2 might be the D (5 bases). The germline V and J ends were trimmed by 0 bases and 1 base, with 12 bases remaining between them. Germline assignment: CDR1 DFQATT and CDR2 SNEGSKA (reference sequence). The CDR3 consists of 15 residues. The CDR3 protein is CSARDARETQETQYF. CDR3 nucleotides: TGCAGTGCTAGAGATGCGAGGGAGACCCAAGAGACCCAGTACTTC.

Only a few counts were recorded for this clonotype. V and J are TRBV24-1 and TRBJ2-1; 7 bases align to TRBD2. The trim removed 5 bases at V and 10 bases at J, leaving 1 base unmatched. From germline, CDR1 is KGHDR and CDR2 SFDVKD. The CDR3 runs 11 residues. CDR3: CATSAGGEQFF. The CDR3 DNA is TGTGCCACCAGTGCGGGAGGAGAGCAGTTCTTC.